The next 16 T cell receptor beta chains were all read from a single sample in a study of blood T cell repertoires in COVID-19. Method: immunoSEQ multiplex PCR; TCRdb's copy keeps in-frame clones and lacks some. The sample yields approximately 250,000 clones, roughly 90% seen once. Sequenced sample: PBMCs or T cells enriched from blood (not recorded which). These receptor sequences come from a man in his forties or fifties who had been exposed to COVID-19.

The rearrangement uses TRBV6-5 and TRBJ2-5; D is possibly TRBD2 (7 bases). This CDR3 has 15 amino acids. V lost 0 bases and J lost 5, with 13 bases in between. CDR1 is MNHEY, CDR2 SVGAGI, per germline. CDR3 DNA sequence: TGTGCCAGCAGTTACTCGATGGGGGGGCGGGAGACCCAGTACTTC. Translated: CASSYSMGGRETQYF.

V gene TRBV30 combines with J gene TRBJ1-5, with TRBD1 identical over 9 bases. The CDR3 is 14 residues long. Unmatched junction bases numbered 6, after V lost 3 bases and J lost 6 bases. Looked up from germline, CDR1 is GTSNPN and CDR2 is SVGIG (reference sequence). The chain's CDR3 is CAWSAGTGSQPQHF. CDR3 nucleotides: TGTGCCTGGAGCGCCGGGACAGGGTCTCAGCCCCAGCATTTT.

V usage is TRBV11-2 and J usage is TRBJ2-2, with TRBD2 matching 8 bases. Germline CDR1 is SGHAT and CDR2 is FQNNGV. The length of the CDR3 is 17 residues. The V segment lost 5 bases and the J segment 0 bases; nucleotides outside the gene matches: 8. The CDR3 protein is CASSRTSGSSNTGELFF. The CDR3 DNA reads as TGTGCCAGCAGCCGGACAAGCGGGAGTTCGAACACCGGGGAGCTGTTTTTT.

The rearrangement uses TRBV7-2 and TRBJ2-7; D is perhaps TRBD2 (5 bases). In germline, CDR1 is SGHTA, CDR2 FQGNSA. This CDR3 is built from 14 residues. With 4 bases removed from V and 3 bases from J, the gap between germline ends came to 13 bases. This CDR3 is CASSSQLVIYEQYF. The CDR3 region has the DNA TGTGCCAGCAGCTCCCAACTAGTAATCTACGAGCAGTACTTC.

This clone was counted once. The rearrangement links TRBV30 to TRBJ1-4, with D hard to call. Germline V gene lookup returns CDR1 GTSNPN and CDR2 SVGIG (reference sequence). Trimming removed 3 bases from V and 3 bases from J, with 8 bases in between. This CDR3 has 13 amino acids. The CDR3 spells CAWSGIPNEKLFF. The CDR3 DNA is TGTGCCTGGAGCGGGATCCCTAATGAAAAACTGTTTTTT.

The rearrangement links TRBV4-3 to TRBJ2-3; 10 bases are a match to TRBD1. From germline, CDR1 is LGHNA and CDR2 YSLEER. The CDR3 runs to 15 residues. V was pared by 2 bases and J by 6 bases, with 5 bases of the junction left unmatched. CDR3 coding DNA: TGCGCCAGCAGCCAACGGACAGGGGGATTGGATACGCAGTATTTT. Protein product: CASSQRTGGLDTQYF.

The chain links TRBV7-2 to TRBJ2-1; the D gene is possibly TRBD1 (5 bases). Trimming stripped 2 bases from V and 2 bases from J, with 10 bases between. The CDR3 runs to 15 residues. Germline CDR1 and CDR2: SGHTA and FQGNSA. The CDR3 protein is CASSLSRQTYNEQFF. The CDR3 DNA follows: TGTGCCAGCAGCTTAAGCCGACAGACCTACAATGAGCAGTTCTTC.

The CDR3 DNA is TGCGCCAGCAGCTTCGCACAGGGTGGTACTGAAGCTTTCTTT. It translates to CASSFAQGGTEAFF. This chain connects TRBV5-1 to TRBJ1-1; maybe TRBD1 (6 bases). The germline CDR1 and CDR2 sequences are SGHRS and YFSETQ. This CDR3 region has 14 residues. Trimming removed 2 bases from V and 5 bases from J, with 13 bases in between. The whole variable domain, filled in from reference TRBV5-1 and TRBJ1-1, reads KAGVTQTPRYLIKTRGQQVTLSCSPISGHRSVSWYQQTPGQGLQFLFEYFSETQRNKGNFPGRFSGRQFSNSRSEMNVSTLELGDSALYLCASSFAQGGTEAFFGQGTRLTVV.

The chain has TRBV7-3 and TRBJ2-3; D gene unclear. Between the trimmed V and J ends, which lost 1 base and 4 bases, there was a span of 12 bases. The CDR3 has 15 amino acids. The V gene's germline CDR1 is SGHTA and CDR2 FQGTGA. In DNA form, the CDR3 reads TGTGCCAGCAGCTTAATTAGTGGCGGCGCAGATACGCAGTATTTT. Its translation is CASSLISGGADTQYF.

This chain's CDR3 is CASSLGGQGSYEQYF. DNA for the CDR3: TGTGCCAGCAGCCTTGGAGGACAGGGGTCATACGAGCAGTACTTC. The rearrangement uses TRBV13 and TRBJ2-7, with TRBD1 identical over 9 bases. The CDR3 consists of 15 residues. V was pared by 5 bases and J by 4 bases, with 9 bases of the junction left unmatched. In germline, CDR1 is PRHDT, CDR2 FYEKMQ (reference sequence).

This chain uses TRBV11-1 with TRBJ2-1; TRBD2 might be the D (5 bases). CDR1 and CDR2 (germline): SGHAT, FQDESV (reference sequence). This CDR3 region has 14 residues. V was cut by 0 bases and J by 5 bases, with 8 bases left in between. CDR3 nucleotide sequence: TGTGCCAGCAGCTTAGCGGGAGCGGACAATGAGCAGTTCTTC. It is translated as CASSLAGADNEQFF.

The chain joins TRBV5-6 to TRBJ2-7; no clear D gene. The V gene's germline CDR1 is SGHDT and CDR2 YYEEEE. Trimming left V 5 bases short and J 4 bases short, with 16 bases between. CDR3 length: 14 residues. The CDR3 loop is CASRRLEQIYEQYF. The CDR3 DNA sequence: TGTGCCAGCAGAAGGTTGGAACAGATTTACGAGCAGTACTTC.

V gene TRBV28 combines with J gene TRBJ1-1, with a weak D call TRBD1 (5 bases). Per the germline V gene, CDR1 is MDHEN and CDR2 is SYDVKM. The V end was cut by 2 bases, the J end by 1 base, with 11 bases between. The CDR3 spans 15 residues. CDR3 DNA: TGTGCCAGCAGTTTACAGAGCAGGGCGAACACTGAAGCTTTCTTT. This gives the protein CASSLQSRANTEAFF. The full variable domain, with the rest looked up from reference TRBV28 and TRBJ1-1, is DVKVTQSSRYLVKRTGEKVFLECVQDMDHENMFWYRQDPGLGLRLIYFSYDVKMKEKGDIPEGYSVSREKKERFSLILESASTNQTSMYLCASSLQSRANTEAFFGQGTRLTVV.

About this clone: Within the sample, other DNA sequences also encode this same CDR3. This chain connects TRBV5-1 to TRBJ2-1; D perhaps matches TRBD2 (5 bases). V was shortened by 3 bases and J by 1 base, with 8 bases between the two germline ends. CDR1 and CDR2 (germline): SGHRS, YFSETQ. This CDR3 region has 14 residues. The CDR3 DNA is TGCGCCAGCAGCTCGGGAAGTTCCTACAATGAGCAGTTCTTC. Translated, it gives CASSSGSSYNEQFF. The full variable domain, completed using reference TRBV5-1 and TRBJ2-1, is KAGVTQTPRYLIKTRGQQVTLSCSPISGHRSVSWYQQTPGQGLQFLFEYFSETQRNKGNFPGRFSGRQFSNSRSEMNVSTLELGDSALYLCASSSGSSYNEQFFGPGTRLTVL.

The genes are TRBV13 and TRBJ1-1; D is ambiguous. CDR3 length: 13 amino acids. Trimming shortened V by 5 bases and J by 0 bases, and 7 bases separated the two germline ends. CDR1 PRHDT and CDR2 FYEKMQ come from the germline V gene (reference sequence). The CDR3 is CASSPTVNTEAFF. In DNA, the CDR3 is TGTGCCAGCAGCCCCACGGTGAACACTGAAGCTTTCTTT.

The chain uses TRBV7-2 and TRBJ1-2, with a weak D call TRBD1 (5 bases). The germline V and J ends were trimmed by 5 bases and 7 bases, with 17 bases remaining between them. This CDR3 has 14 amino acids. Per germline, CDR1 SGHTA and CDR2 FQGNSA. CDR3 sequence (DNA): TGTGCCAGCAGCCTACTTCCAGGGCCCTTTGGCTACACCTTC. It encodes CASSLLPGPFGYTF.